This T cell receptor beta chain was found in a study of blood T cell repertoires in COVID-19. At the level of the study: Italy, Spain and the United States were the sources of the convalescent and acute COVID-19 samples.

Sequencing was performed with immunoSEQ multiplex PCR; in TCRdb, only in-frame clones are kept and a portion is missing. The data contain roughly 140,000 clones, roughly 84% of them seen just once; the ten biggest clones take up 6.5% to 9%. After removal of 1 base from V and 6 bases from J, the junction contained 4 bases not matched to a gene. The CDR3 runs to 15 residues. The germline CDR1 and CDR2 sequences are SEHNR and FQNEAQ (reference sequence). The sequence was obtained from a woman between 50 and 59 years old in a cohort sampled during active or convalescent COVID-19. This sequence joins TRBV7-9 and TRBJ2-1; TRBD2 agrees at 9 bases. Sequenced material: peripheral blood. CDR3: CASSLEGTSTNEQFF. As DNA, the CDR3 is TGTGCCAGCAGCTTAGAGGGGACTAGCACCAATGAGCAGTTCTTC.